This TCR beta chain was documented in a study of blood T cell repertoires in COVID-19. Measured with immunoSEQ multiplex PCR; TCRdb has only the in-frame clones, and not every one. The sample contains some 300,000 clones, around 90% of which appear only once. Per the germline V gene, CDR1 is SGHKS and CDR2 is YYEKEE (reference sequence). There are 13 residues in the CDR3. Trimming took 0 bases from V and 10 from J, leaving 11 bases between them. This clonotype was obtained from a woman in her thirties or forties with COVID-19, enrolled during active disease. Source material: peripheral blood. The chain couples TRBV5-5 to TRBJ2-1; D might be TRBD1 (6 bases). The CDR3 sequence is CASSLDTGIEQFF. The CDR3 DNA is TGTGCCAGCAGCTTGGATACAGGGATAGAGCAGTTCTTC.